The rows below give T cell receptor beta chains drawn from one sample of a study of chemoradiotherapy in HPV16-positive cancers. Method: immunoSEQ multiplex PCR; TCRdb's copy keeps in-frame clones and lacks some. This sample has around 2,700 clones, with around nine tenths found just once. The sequences come from tumor tissue, collected from a patient who underwent chemoradiotherapy. These receptors all stem from a human donor with HPV-associated anogenital cancer. The CDR3 runs from the conserved cysteine through the conserved F or W. Fields, in order: V gene, J gene, clone size, D gene, CDR3 DNA, CDR3 protein. A D gene is named only where the DNA matches it firmly. Part of the rows lack a size; the others show once, few, many or a class for expanded clones.

TRBV7-3	TRBJ1-1	.	TRBD1	TGTGCCAGCAGCCAGGGACAGGGGGCTGCTGAAGCTTTCTTT	CASSQGQGAAEAFF
TRBV29-1	TRBJ1-1	few	.	TGCAGCGTTGTTGGTTGGGCGGCTGAAGCTTTCTTT	CSVVGWAAEAFF
TRBV7-2	TRBJ2-3	.	.	TGTGCCAGCAGCTCAGACTTTTTAAGCACAGATACGCAGTATTTT	CASSSDFLSTDTQYF
TRBV2	TRBJ2-7	.	TRBD1	TGTGCCAGTCACCGGGACAGTCCCTACGAGCAGTACTTC	CASHRDSPYEQYF
TRBV13	TRBJ2-7	.	.	TGTGCCAGCAGCTTAGGGGGGAGAATGTACGAGCAGTACTTC	CASSLGGRMYEQYF
TRBV7-2	TRBJ2-7	.	TRBD2	TGTGCCAGCAGCTTAGAGGCGGGAGGGGTCAACGAGCAGTACTTC	CASSLEAGGVNEQYF
TRBV15	TRBJ2-3	.	TRBD2	TGTGCCACCAGCACTGGACTAGCGGGGGGCACAGATACGCAGTATTTT	CATSTGLAGGTDTQYF
TRBV30	TRBJ2-7	.	.	TGTGCCTGGAGTCGGGCAGGGTTTCATGGCTACGAGCAGTACTTC	CAWSRAGFHGYEQYF
TRBV28	TRBJ1-1	.	.	TGTGCCAGCCAATCCGGACAGCTTAACACTGAAGCTTTCTTT	CASQSGQLNTEAFF
TRBV28	TRBJ1-3	.	.	TGTGCCAGCAGAACTCCCTCCGAAGGATCCTCCTCTGGAAACACCATATATTTT	CASRTPSEGSSSGNTIYF
TRBV19	TRBJ1-1	once	TRBD1	TGTGCCAGTAGTCCGGGGGACAGGGGCAACACTGAAGCTTTCTTT	CASSPGDRGNTEAFF
TRBV5-1	TRBJ2-5	few	TRBD1	TGCGCCAGCAGCTTTCTTGGACAGGGTGGAGAGACCCAGTACTTC	CASSFLGQGGETQYF
TRBV5-1	TRBJ2-1	.	TRBD2	TGCGCCAGCACCCGGGGGGAGATCTCCTACAATGAGCAGTTCTTC	CASTRGEISYNEQFF
TRBV7-2	TRBJ1-1	.	TRBD1	TGTGCCAGCAGCTTCTCCGGGACAGTGGACACTGAAGCTTTCTTT	CASSFSGTVDTEAFF
TRBV27	TRBJ1-1	.	.	TGTGCCAGCAGTTTAACAGGGATGAACACTGAAGCTTTCTTT	CASSLTGMNTEAFF
TRBV7-9	TRBJ1-1	.	.	TGTGCCAGCAGCTTAATAGGTCGTGAAGCTTTCTTT	CASSLIGREAFF
TRBV16	TRBJ2-7	few	.	TGTGCCAGCAGCCACGCGAATAAAGACTACGAGCAGTACTTC	CASSHANKDYEQYF
TRBV4-3	TRBJ2-7	.	TRBD2	TGCGCCAGCAGCCAAGATCTAGCGGCCTACGAGCAGTACTTC	CASSQDLAAYEQYF
TRBV30	TRBJ2-7	.	.	TGTGCCTGGAAGGGGGAGGCCTACGAGCAGTACTTC	CAWKGEAYEQYF
TRBV6-5	TRBJ1-2	.	.	TGTGCCAGCAGTTTTTCTTCGGCCCGAGACTACACCTTC	CASSFSSARDYTF
TRBV15	TRBJ2-1	.	.	TGTGCCACCAGCTTACAGGTGAGCTCCTACAATGAGCAGTTCTTC	CATSLQVSSYNEQFF
TRBV11-1	TRBJ2-5	.	TRBD1	TGTGCCAGCAGCTTAGGACCGGGACAGGGTCGGGAGGAGACCCAGTACTTC	CASSLGPGQGREETQYF
TRBV19	TRBJ1-2	.	TRBD1	TGTGCCAGTAGCCCGGACAGGAGCTATGGCTACACCTTC	CASSPDRSYGYTF
TRBV27	TRBJ1-1	.	TRBD1	TGTGCCAGCAGTTGGGACAGCCTGAACACTGAAGCTTTCTTT	CASSWDSLNTEAFF
TRBV5-1	TRBJ2-3	.	TRBD2	TGCGCCAGCCGAAGGACTGGGACTAGCGGGAGACTTGCCCCCCGCACAGATACGCAGTATTTT	CASRRTGTSGRLAPRTDTQYF
TRBV30	TRBJ1-3	once	.	TGTGCCTGGAGTGTGCTCCATAACACCATATATTTT	CAWSVLHNTIYF
TRBV5-4	TRBJ1-1	large	.	TGTGCCAGCAGCTTGATTGAAGGGAACGCTGAAGCTTTCTTT	CASSLIEGNAEAFF
TRBV4-3	TRBJ1-2	.	.	TGCGCCAGCAGCCAAGATAGGTCAGAGGTCTATGGCTACACCTTC	CASSQDRSEVYGYTF
TRBV28	TRBJ1-4	.	TRBD1	TGTGCCAGCGGGACAGGGGATGAAAAACTGTTTTTT	CASGTGDEKLFF
TRBV19	TRBJ2-3	.	.	TGTGCCAGTAGTACCCCTCGAGCAAAGGGAAGCACAGATACGCAGTATTTT	CASSTPRAKGSTDTQYF
TRBV13	TRBJ2-7	.	TRBD2	TGTGCCAGCAGCCCCAGACTAGCGACCGCCTACGAGCAGTACTTC	CASSPRLATAYEQYF
TRBV27	TRBJ2-1	.	TRBD1	TGTGCCAGCAGTCTGGACAGGGGGGGATACAATGAGCAGTTCTTC	CASSLDRGGYNEQFF
TRBV6-6	TRBJ2-7	.	.	TGTGCCAGCAGTCCTCAGGGTAACGAGCAGTACTTC	CASSPQGNEQYF
TRBV5-6	TRBJ1-4	.	.	TGTGCCAGCAGCTTGGCTCTAAGACAGGAAAAACTGTTTTTT	CASSLALRQEKLFF
TRBV29-1	TRBJ1-2	.	TRBD1	TGCAGCGTTTGGACAGGGGATGGCGGCTACACCTTC	CSVWTGDGGYTF
TRBV6-5	TRBJ1-5	.	.	TGTGCCAGCCAGGCATCGGGGGCTTCGCCCCAGCATTTT	CASQASGASPQHF
TRBV2	TRBJ2-3	.	TRBD2	TGTGCCAGCCGGGGAAGGGGCGGGAGAAGTACAGATACGCAGTATTTT	CASRGRGGRSTDTQYF
TRBV7-9	TRBJ1-1	.	TRBD1	TGTGCCAGCACCTTAGGGGGCAGCTTCTCGACTGAAGCTTTCTTT	CASTLGGSFSTEAFF
TRBV14	TRBJ1-4	.	.	TGTGCCAGCTCGCAGAAAGCTAATGAAAAACTGTTTTTT	CASSQKANEKLFF
TRBV5-4	TRBJ2-7	.	.	TGTGCCAGCAGCTTGGCCTCGGAGAACGAGCAGTACTTC	CASSLASENEQYF
TRBV4-3	TRBJ1-5	.	.	TGCGCCAGCAGCCAAGACCAGGATGCGACTCAGCCCCAGCATTTT	CASSQDQDATQPQHF
TRBV7-9	TRBJ2-1	.	.	TGTGCCAGCAGCTTATATCCTGAAGAGCAGTTCTTC	CASSLYPEEQFF
TRBV7-3	TRBJ2-1	.	TRBD1	TGTGCCAGCAGCTCCGGGACAGGGATAGGAAATGAGCAGTTCTTC	CASSSGTGIGNEQFF
TRBV4-2	TRBJ1-5	.	.	TGTGCCAGCAGCCAAGAGGGGCAGGTTTATAGCAATCAGCCCCAGCATTTT	CASSQEGQVYSNQPQHF
TRBV7-3	TRBJ2-3	.	TRBD1	TGTGCCAGCAGTCGAGTCGGACAGGGTTCAGATACGCAGTATTTT	CASSRVGQGSDTQYF
TRBV30	TRBJ2-5	.	.	TGTGCCTGGAGTCACGGGGCGGGGAAAGAGACCCAGTACTTC	CAWSHGAGKETQYF
TRBV6-5	TRBJ2-2	.	.	TGTGCCAGCGTAGGGGGGCCCGGGGAGCTGTTTTTT	CASVGGPGELFF
TRBV9	TRBJ2-7	.	TRBD2	TGTGCCAGCAGCGTAGGTGTTAGCGGGGACGAGCAGTACTTC	CASSVGVSGDEQYF
TRBV19	TRBJ2-2	.	.	TGTGCCAGTAGTATCGGGGCCGCACAGCTGTTTTTT	CASSIGAAQLFF